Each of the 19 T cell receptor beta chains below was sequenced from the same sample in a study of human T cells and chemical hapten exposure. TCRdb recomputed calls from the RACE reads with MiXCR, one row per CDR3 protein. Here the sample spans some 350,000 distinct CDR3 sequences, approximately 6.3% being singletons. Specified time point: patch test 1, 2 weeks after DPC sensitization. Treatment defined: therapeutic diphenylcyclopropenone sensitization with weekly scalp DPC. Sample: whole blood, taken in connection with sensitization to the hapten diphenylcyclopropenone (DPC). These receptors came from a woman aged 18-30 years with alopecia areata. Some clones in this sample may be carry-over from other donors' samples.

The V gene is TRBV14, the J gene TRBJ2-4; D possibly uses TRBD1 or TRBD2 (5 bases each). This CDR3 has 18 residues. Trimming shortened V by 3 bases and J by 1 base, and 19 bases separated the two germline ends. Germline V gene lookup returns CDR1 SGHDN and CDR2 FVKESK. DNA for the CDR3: TGTGCCAGCAGCCACCTACCACTACGGGGCCGCGCCAAAAACATTCAGTACTTC. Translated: CASSHLPLRGRAKNIQYF.

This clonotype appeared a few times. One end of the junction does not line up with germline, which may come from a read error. CDR3 region: CAVRPGTGGRETQYF. The CDR3 DNA sequence: TGTGCCGTCAGACCCGGGACAGGAGGTCGAGAGACCCAGTACTTC. V is TRBV10-3 and J is TRBJ2-5; 8 bases fit TRBD1. This CDR3 is 15 amino acids long. Germline CDR1 reads ENHRY; CDR2 reads SYGVKD.

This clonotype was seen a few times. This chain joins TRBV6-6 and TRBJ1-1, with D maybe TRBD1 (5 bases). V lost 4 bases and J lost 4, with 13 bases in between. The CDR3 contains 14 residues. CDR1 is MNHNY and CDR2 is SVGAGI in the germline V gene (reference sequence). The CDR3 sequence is CASSSLGGITEAFF. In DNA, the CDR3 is TGTGCCAGCAGTTCGCTGGGGGGAATCACTGAAGCTTTCTTT.

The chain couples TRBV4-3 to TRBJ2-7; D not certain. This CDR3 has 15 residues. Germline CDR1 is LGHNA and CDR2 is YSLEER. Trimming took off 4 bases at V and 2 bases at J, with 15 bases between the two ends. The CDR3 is CASSLPIHRTYEQYF. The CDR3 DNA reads TGCGCCAGCAGCCTACCAATTCACCGAACCTACGAGCAGTACTTC.

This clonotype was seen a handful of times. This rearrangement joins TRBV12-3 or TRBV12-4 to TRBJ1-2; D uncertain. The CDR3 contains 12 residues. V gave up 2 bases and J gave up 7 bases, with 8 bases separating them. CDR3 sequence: CASSLQASGYTF. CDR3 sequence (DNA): TGTGCCAGCAGTTTACAGGCTTCTGGCTACACCTTC.

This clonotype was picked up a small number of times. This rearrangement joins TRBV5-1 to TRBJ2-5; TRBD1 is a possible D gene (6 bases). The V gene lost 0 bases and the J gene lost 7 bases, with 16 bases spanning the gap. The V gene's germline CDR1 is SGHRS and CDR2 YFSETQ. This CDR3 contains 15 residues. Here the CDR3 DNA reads TGCGCCAGCAGCTTGGCAGGGGCCGAGAGAGGGACCCAGTACTTC. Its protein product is CASSLAGAERGTQYF.

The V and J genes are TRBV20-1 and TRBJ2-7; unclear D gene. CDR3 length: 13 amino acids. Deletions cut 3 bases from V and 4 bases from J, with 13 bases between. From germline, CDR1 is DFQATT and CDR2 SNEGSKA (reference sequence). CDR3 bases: TGCAGTGCTAGGCCGACACACCTATACGAGCAGTACTTC. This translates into CSARPTHLYEQYF.

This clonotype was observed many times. CDR3 sequence: CATLNAGGYNEQFF. The DNA for the CDR3 is TGTGCCACCCTTAACGCGGGGGGTTACAATGAGCAGTTCTTC. The chain carries TRBV10-3 and TRBJ2-1; 8 positions agree with TRBD2. Germline V gene lookup returns CDR1 ENHRY and CDR2 SYGVKD. After removal of 10 bases from V and 4 bases from J, the junction contained 9 bases not matched to a gene. The CDR3 is made up of 14 amino acids.

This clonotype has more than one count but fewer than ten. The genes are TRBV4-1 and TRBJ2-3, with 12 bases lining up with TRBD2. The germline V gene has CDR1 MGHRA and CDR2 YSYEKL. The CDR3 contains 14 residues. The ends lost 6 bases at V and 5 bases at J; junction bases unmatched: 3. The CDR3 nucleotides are TGCGCCAGCAGGGCTAGCGGGGGGGGAGATACGCAGTATTTT. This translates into CASRASGGGDTQYF.

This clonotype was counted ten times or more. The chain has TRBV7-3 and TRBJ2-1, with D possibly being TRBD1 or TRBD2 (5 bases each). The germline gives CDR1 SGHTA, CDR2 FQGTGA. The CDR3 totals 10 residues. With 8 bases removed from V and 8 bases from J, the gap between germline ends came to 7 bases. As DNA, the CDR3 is TGTGCCAGCCTGGGGGATGAGCAGTTCTTC. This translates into CASLGDEQFF.

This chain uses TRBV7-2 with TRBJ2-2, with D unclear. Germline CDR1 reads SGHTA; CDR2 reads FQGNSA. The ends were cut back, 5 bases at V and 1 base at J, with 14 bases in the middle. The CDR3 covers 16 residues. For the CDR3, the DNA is TGTGCCAGCAGCATTCAGTGGAGAATGAACACCGGGGAGCTGTTTTTT. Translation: CASSIQWRMNTGELFF.

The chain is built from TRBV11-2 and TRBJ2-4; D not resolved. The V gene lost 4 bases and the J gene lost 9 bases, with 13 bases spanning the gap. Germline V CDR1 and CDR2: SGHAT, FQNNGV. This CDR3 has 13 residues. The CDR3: CASSYERESIQYF. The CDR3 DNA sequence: TGTGCCAGCAGCTACGAAAGGGAAAGCATTCAGTACTTC.

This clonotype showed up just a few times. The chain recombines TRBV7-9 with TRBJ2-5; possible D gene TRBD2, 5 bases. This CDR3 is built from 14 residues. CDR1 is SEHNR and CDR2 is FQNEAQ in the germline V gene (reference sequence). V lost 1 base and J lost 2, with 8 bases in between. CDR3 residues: CASSLGPGQETQYF. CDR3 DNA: TGTGCCAGCAGCTTAGGCCCGGGGCAAGAGACCCAGTACTTC.

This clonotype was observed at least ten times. CDR3 region: CASKSHNNSPLHF. DNA for the CDR3: TGTGCCAGCAAAAGCCATAATAATTCACCCCTCCACTTT. The V call is TRBV6-1, the J call TRBJ1-6; D ambiguous. CDR1 and CDR2 from the germline V gene are MNHNS and SASEGT. Trimming took 7 bases from V and 5 from J, leaving 9 bases between them. The CDR3 runs 13 residues.

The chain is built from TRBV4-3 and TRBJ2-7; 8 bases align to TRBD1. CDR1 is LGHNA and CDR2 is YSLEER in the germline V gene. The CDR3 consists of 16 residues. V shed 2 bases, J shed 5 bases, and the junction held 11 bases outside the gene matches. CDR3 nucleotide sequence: TGCGCCAGCAGCCAATCCACGACAGGGGAGTTCAACGAGCAGTACTTC. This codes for CASSQSTTGEFNEQYF.

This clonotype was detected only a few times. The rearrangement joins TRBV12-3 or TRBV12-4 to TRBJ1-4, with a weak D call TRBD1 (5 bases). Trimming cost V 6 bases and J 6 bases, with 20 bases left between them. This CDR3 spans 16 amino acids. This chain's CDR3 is CASSRLVGDEYEKLFF. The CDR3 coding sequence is TGTGCCAGCAGCCGCCTGGTGGGGGACGAATATGAAAAACTGTTTTTT.

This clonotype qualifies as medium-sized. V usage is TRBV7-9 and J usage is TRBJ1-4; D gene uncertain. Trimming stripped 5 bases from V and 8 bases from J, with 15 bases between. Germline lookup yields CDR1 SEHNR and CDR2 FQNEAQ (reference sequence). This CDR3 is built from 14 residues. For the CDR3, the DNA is TGTGCCAGCAGCCCTCGCGTCGGAGAAGAAAAACTGTTTTTT. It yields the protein CASSPRVGEEKLFF.

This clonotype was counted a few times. CDR3 nucleotide sequence: TGTGCCAGCGTCACTCTCAATGAGCAGTTCTTC. Amino acids: CASVTLNEQFF. J is TRBJ2-1 and V is TRBV6-6; no clear D. CDR1 MNHNY and CDR2 SVGAGI come from the germline V gene (reference sequence). The ends were cut back, 8 bases at V and 6 bases at J, with 8 bases in the middle. The CDR3 is 11 amino acids.

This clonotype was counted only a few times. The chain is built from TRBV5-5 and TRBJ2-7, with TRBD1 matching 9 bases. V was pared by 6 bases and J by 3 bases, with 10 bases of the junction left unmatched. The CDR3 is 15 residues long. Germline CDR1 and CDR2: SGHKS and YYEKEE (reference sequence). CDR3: CASKEGQGTHYEQYF. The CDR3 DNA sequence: TGTGCCAGCAAAGAAGGACAGGGGACGCACTACGAGCAGTACTTC.